These T cell receptor beta chains were read from a single sample in a study of blood T cell repertoires in COVID-19. Sequencing used immunoSEQ multiplex PCR; TCRdb keeps in-frame clones, though not all of them. Among about 670,000 clones, 85% to 90% were seen once, and the ten largest hold roughly 0.25%. The sequencing input was peripheral blood. Receptors were obtained from a woman aged 18-29 years with acute or convalescent COVID-19. The CDR3 runs from the conserved cysteine through the conserved F or W. Fields, in order: D gene, J gene, clone size, V gene, CDR3 protein, CDR3 DNA. A D gene is named only where the DNA matches it firmly. A clone size is listed for some rows: how often the clone was seen (once, few, many), or a class if it is expanded.

TRBD1 TRBJ1-1 NA TRBV27 CASSWDRNTEAFF TGTGCCAGCAGTTGGGACAGAAACACTGAAGCTTTCTTT
TRBD1 TRBJ1-1 NA TRBV23-1 CASPPPGQGRGTVF TGCGCCAGCCCTCCCCCGGGACAGGGACGGGGGACCGTCTTT
NA TRBJ1-2 NA TRBV29-1 CSVSTAANYGYTF TGCAGCGTTTCAACTGCCGCTAACTATGGCTACACCTTC
NA TRBJ1-3 NA TRBV7-2 CASSLGGSSGNTIYF TGTGCCAGCAGCTTAGGGGGCAGCTCTGGAAACACCATATATTTT
TRBD1 TRBJ2-3 NA TRBV7-8 CASSTHETSRDRVLNADTQYF TGTGCCAGCAGCACCCACGAAACATCAAGGGACAGGGTTCTTAACGCAGATACGCAGTATTTT
TRBD1 TRBJ1-2 NA TRBV29-1 CSATTGAYGYTF TGCAGCGCTACGACAGGGGCCTATGGCTACACCTTC
NA TRBJ1-2 few TRBV2 CASKTSGTQGYTF TGTGCCAGCAAGACTTCCGGGACACAAGGCTACACCTTC
TRBD1 TRBJ1-2 NA TRBV30 CAWSVIQTGTGYTF TGTGCCTGGAGTGTCATCCAGACAGGGACCGGCTACACCTTC
TRBD2 TRBJ2-7 NA TRBV29-1 CSVEGKAGGPYKQYF TGCAGCGTTGAGGGGAAAGCGGGGGGGCCGTACAAGCAGTACTTC
TRBD1 TRBJ2-3 NA TRBV6-5 CASSTRQGANTQYF TGTGCCAGCAGTACCCGACAGGGGGCTAATACGCAGTATTTT
TRBD1 TRBJ2-1 NA TRBV28 CASSVGTDYNEQFF TGTGCCAGCAGTGTGGGGACAGACTACAATGAGCAGTTCTTC
NA TRBJ1-4 NA TRBV7-9 CASSLVGRPNEKLFF TGTGCCAGCAGCTTAGTGGGCAGGCCCAATGAAAAACTGTTTTTT
NA TRBJ1-1 NA TRBV28 CASSLAAAGTEAFF TGTGCCAGCAGTTTGGCGGCGGCGGGCACTGAAGCTTTCTTT
NA TRBJ2-2 NA TRBV12-3/TRBV12-4 CASSAGAGELFF TGTGCCAGCAGTGCAGGGGCCGGGGAGCTGTTTTTT
NA TRBJ1-2 NA TRBV30 CAWSVLGKDYGYTF TGTGCCTGGAGTGTACTAGGGAAGGACTATGGCTACACCTTC
NA TRBJ2-2 few TRBV5-4 CASSLTGQGSTGELFF TGTGCCAGCAGCTTGACGGGCCAGGGGAGCACCGGGGAGCTGTTTTTT
NA TRBJ2-3 NA TRBV12-3/TRBV12-4 CASSLRGADTQYF TGTGCCAGCAGTTTACGAGGAGCAGATACGCAGTATTTT
NA TRBJ2-5 NA TRBV28 CASSFPRGQGGIQETQYF TGTGCCAGCAGTTTCCCTCGGGGGCAGGGAGGGATCCAAGAGACCCAGTACTTC
TRBD2 TRBJ2-7 NA TRBV10-3 CAISDTSGGAGGSYEQYF TGTGCCATCAGTGATACTAGCGGGGGGGCCGGAGGGTCCTACGAGCAGTACTTC
NA TRBJ1-2 NA TRBV19 CASSYDNADYGYTF TGTGCCAGTAGCTACGACAATGCTGATTATGGCTACACCTTC